Reported below is one T cell receptor (beta chain). These data belong to a study of blood T cell repertoires in COVID-19. Study overall: The United States, Italy and Spain were the sources of the acute and convalescent COVID-19 samples.

Original methodology: Researchers report that nucleated cell counts were estimated from reference gene primer amplification. The repertoire was sequenced with immunoSEQ multiplex PCR; TCRdb's copy has only in-frame clones and lacks some. V, J and clone size are taken as reported in that table, and D and trimming were inferred from the DNA itself. Seen here are 350,000 to 450,000 clones, roughly 86% observed once, and the top ten hold approximately 1.9%. The CDR3 runs to 14 residues. Germline assignment: CDR1 MNHEY and CDR2 SVGAGI. Trimming pared 6 bases from V and 2 bases from J, leaving 14 bases between.

The chain joins TRBV6-5 to TRBJ2-7; tentatively, D is TRBD1 (5 bases). Sequenced: PBMCs or T cells enriched from blood (not recorded which). The TCR was taken from a middle-aged man in a cohort exposed to, infected with or recovered from COVID-19 (not recorded which). CDR3 in amino acids: CASRVKTGTYEQYF. As DNA, the CDR3 is TGTGCCAGCAGAGTTAAAACAGGTACCTACGAGCAGTACTTC.